This TCR beta chain was sequenced during a study of blood T cell repertoires in COVID-19. With V trimmed by 4 bases and J by 7 bases, 7 bases remained unmatched. CDR3 length equals 13 residues. Germline V gene lookup returns CDR1 SGHRS and CDR2 YFSETQ. TCRdb keeps only in-frame clones here, not all; method: immunoSEQ multiplex PCR. The sample shows 80,000 to 95,000 clones, roughly 87% of them seen only once. The rearrangement links TRBV5-1 to TRBJ1-2; 7 bases are a match to TRBD1. The clonotype comes from a woman between 45 and 60 years old with active or convalescent COVID-19. Input material: peripheral blood. As DNA, the CDR3 is TGCGCCAGCAGCGGGCAGGGGGAGGTTGGCTACACCTTC. It specifies CASSGQGEVGYTF.